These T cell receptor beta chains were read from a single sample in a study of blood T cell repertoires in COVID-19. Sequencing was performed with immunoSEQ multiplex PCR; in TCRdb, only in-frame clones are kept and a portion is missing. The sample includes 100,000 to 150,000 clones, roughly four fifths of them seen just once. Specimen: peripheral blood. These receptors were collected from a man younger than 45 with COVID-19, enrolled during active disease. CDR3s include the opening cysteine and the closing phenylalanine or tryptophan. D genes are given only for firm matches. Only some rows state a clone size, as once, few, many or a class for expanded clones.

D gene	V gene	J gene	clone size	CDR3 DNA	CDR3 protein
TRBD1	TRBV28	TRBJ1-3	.	TGTGCCAGCAGTGAGGAGGGGGCGGCTGGAAACACCATATATTTT	CASSEEGAAGNTIYF
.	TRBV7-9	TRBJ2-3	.	TGTGCCAGCAGCCACTCCGAGGCCCCAGATACGCAGTATTTT	CASSHSEAPDTQYF
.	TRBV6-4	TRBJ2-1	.	TGTGCCAGCAGTGATACTAGCCACACCCACAATGAGCAGTTCTTC	CASSDTSHTHNEQFF
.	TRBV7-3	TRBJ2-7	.	TGTGCCAGCAGCTTAAATTATGGCGGGGACGAGCAGTACTTC	CASSLNYGGDEQYF
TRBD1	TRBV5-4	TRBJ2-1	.	TGTGCCAGCAGCTCGAAGGGACAGGGGTCCTACAATGAGCAGTTCTTC	CASSSKGQGSYNEQFF
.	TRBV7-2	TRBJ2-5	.	TGTGCCAGCAGCCCACGGGACTTCCAAGAGACCCAGTACTTC	CASSPRDFQETQYF
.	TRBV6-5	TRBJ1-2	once	TGTGCCAGCAGTTACTCGATGGCAGGGACTTACTATGGCTACACCTTC	CASSYSMAGTYYGYTF
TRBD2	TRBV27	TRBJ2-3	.	TGTGCCAGCAGCCCTATCCCCCCAGGAGCGGGGTACACAGATACGCAGTATTTT	CASSPIPPGAGYTDTQYF
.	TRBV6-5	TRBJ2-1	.	TGTGCCAGCATTGGGCACACCCAGGGGACAAGTGAGCAGTTCTTC	CASIGHTQGTSEQFF
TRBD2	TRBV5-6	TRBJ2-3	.	TGTGCCAGCAGCTTGGGCGCTAGCGGGGGACGAGATACGCAGTATTTT	CASSLGASGGRDTQYF
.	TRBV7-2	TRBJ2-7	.	TGTGCCAGCAGCTTAACCCCTTGGAGGGAGCAGTACTTC	CASSLTPWREQYF
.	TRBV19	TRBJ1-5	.	TGTGCCAGTAGTTGGGGCCGGGGACTAACAGATCCTTATAGCAATCAGCCCCAGCATTTT	CASSWGRGLTDPYSNQPQHF
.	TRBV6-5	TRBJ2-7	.	TGTGCCAGCAGCCCAGGACAAGTTGGAGAGCAGTACTTC	CASSPGQVGEQYF
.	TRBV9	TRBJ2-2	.	TGTGCCACCCCAGATCCTGCGAACACCGGGGAGCTGTTTTTT	CATPDPANTGELFF
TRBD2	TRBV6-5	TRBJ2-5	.	TGTGCCAGCAGTCCTACTAGCGGGGACGGGACCCAGTACTTC	CASSPTSGDGTQYF
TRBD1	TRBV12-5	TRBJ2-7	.	TGTGCTAGTGGAAGGGACAGGTGGGGGCCCTACGAGCAGTACTTC	CASGRDRWGPYEQYF
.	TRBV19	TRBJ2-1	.	TGTGCCAGTAGTATTTGGCAGGGCCAGGACAATGAGCAGTTCTTC	CASSIWQGQDNEQFF
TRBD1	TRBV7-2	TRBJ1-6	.	TGTGCCAGCAGCTCATACCACAGGGGGCCTAATTCACCCCTCCACTTT	CASSSYHRGPNSPLHF
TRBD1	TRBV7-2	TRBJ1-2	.	TGTGCCAGCAGCTTAGGGGCTGGGACAGGGGGCATCGCCTATGGCTACACCTTC	CASSLGAGTGGIAYGYTF
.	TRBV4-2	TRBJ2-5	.	TGTGCCAGCAGCGTCCGCCTGGGAGTAGAGACCCAGTACTTC	CASSVRLGVETQYF
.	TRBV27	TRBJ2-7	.	TGTGCCAGCAGTCTACAGGGGGGGTCCTACGAGCAGTACTTC	CASSLQGGSYEQYF
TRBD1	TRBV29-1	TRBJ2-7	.	TGCAGCGTTGAACCCGGGACAGGGGGCTACGAGCAGTACTTC	CSVEPGTGGYEQYF
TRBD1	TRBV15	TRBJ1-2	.	TGTGCCACCAGCAGAGAAACCGGGACAGGGGACTATGGCTACACCTTC	CATSRETGTGDYGYTF
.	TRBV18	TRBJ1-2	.	TGTGCCAGCTCACCACCCTCTTCGGGGGGCGCCGGCTATGGCTACACCTTC	CASSPPSSGGAGYGYTF
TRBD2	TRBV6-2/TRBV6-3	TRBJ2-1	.	TGTGCCAGCAGCCTACAGCGGGGGGGTAGCAATGAGCAGTTCTTC	CASSLQRGGSNEQFF
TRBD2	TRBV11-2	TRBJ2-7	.	TGTGCCAGCAGCTACCCCCGGGAGGGTAAACTTACCTACGAGCAGTACTTC	CASSYPREGKLTYEQYF
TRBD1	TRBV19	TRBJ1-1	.	TGTGCCAGTAGTGTCTCAGGGGGCCCTGGCACTGAAGCTTTCTTT	CASSVSGGPGTEAFF
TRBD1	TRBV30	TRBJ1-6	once	TGTGCCTCCTTAACCCGGGACAGATTAAATTCACCCCTCCACTTT	CASLTRDRLNSPLHF
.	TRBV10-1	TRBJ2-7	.	TGCGCCAGCGGAGGTGGGGTTCCCTACGAGCAGTACTTC	CASGGGVPYEQYF
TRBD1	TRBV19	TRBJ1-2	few	TGTGCCAGTAGCCTCGGGACAGCCCTCTATGGCTACACCTTC	CASSLGTALYGYTF
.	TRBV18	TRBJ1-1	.	TGTGCCAGCTCATCCCAAAAAGAGACGAGCGGGAACACTGAAGCTTTCTTT	CASSSQKETSGNTEAFF
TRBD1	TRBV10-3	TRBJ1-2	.	TGTGCCATCACCGGGACAGACTATGGCTACACCTTC	CAITGTDYGYTF
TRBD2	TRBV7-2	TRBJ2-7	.	TGTGCCAGCAGCTATAGCGGGGCCTCCTACGAGCAGTACTTC	CASSYSGASYEQYF
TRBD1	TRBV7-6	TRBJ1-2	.	TGTGCCAGCAGCTTGGATGCGGGACAGGGATTCTACGGCTACACCTTC	CASSLDAGQGFYGYTF
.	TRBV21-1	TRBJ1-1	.	TGTGCCAGCAGCAAAGGAGGATTGCGTCGAGATAAAAATTACACTGAAGCTTTCTTT	CASSKGGLRRDKNYTEAFF
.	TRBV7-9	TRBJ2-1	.	TGTGCCAGCAGCTCCGCATTAGCGTTCTACAATGAGCAGTTCTTC	CASSSALAFYNEQFF
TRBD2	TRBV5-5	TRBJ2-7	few	TGTGCCAGCAGCACCTGGACTAGCGGGAGCTCTTTTTACGAGCAGTACTTC	CASSTWTSGSSFYEQYF